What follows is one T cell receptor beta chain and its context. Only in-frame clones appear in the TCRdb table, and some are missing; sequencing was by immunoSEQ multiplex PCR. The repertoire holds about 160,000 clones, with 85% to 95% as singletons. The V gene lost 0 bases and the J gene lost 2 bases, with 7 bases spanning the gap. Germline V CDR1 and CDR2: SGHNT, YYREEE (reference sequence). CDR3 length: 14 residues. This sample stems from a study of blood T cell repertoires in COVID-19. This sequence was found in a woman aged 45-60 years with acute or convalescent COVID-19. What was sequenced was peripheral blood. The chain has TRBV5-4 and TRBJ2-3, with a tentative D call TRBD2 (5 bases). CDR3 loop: CASSLVGATDTQYF. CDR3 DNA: TGTGCCAGCAGCTTGGTGGGAGCCACAGATACGCAGTATTTT.